These 22 T cell receptor beta chains came from one sample sequenced in a study of shared clonotypes between healthy human individuals. Generated by immunoSEQ multiplex PCR, the TCRdb table keeps only in-frame clones and is missing some. This table holds under 1,100,000 clones, around 76% found once. Sequenced: memory CD4+ T cells sorted from blood. Subset noted: CD45RA-negative fraction. The receptor source for this set is a man in his late teens or twenties in good health.

This chain uses TRBV5-1 with TRBJ2-1, with 8 bases aligning to TRBD2. Per the germline V gene, CDR1 is SGHRS and CDR2 is YFSETQ. The CDR3 length is 14 residues. J was trimmed by 2 bases and V by 3 bases; bases with no gene match: 1. The CDR3 here is CASSSGLAYNEQFF. DNA of the CDR3: TGCGCCAGCAGCTCGGGACTAGCCTACAATGAGCAGTTCTTC. Looking up the rest from reference TRBV5-1 and TRBJ2-1 gives the full variable domain: KAGVTQTPRYLIKTRGQQVTLSCSPISGHRSVSWYQQTPGQGLQFLFEYFSETQRNKGNFPGRFSGRQFSNSRSEMNVSTLELGDSALYLCASSSGLAYNEQFFGPGTRLTVL.

The rearrangement uses TRBV19 and TRBJ1-5, with D hard to call. Germline CDR1 reads LNHDA; CDR2 reads SQIVND (reference sequence). V was cut by 6 bases and J by 2 bases, with 11 bases left in between. The CDR3 is made up of 14 amino acids. In DNA, the CDR3 is TGTGCCAGTAGGCCCTCTGGAGGCAATCAGCCCCAGCATTTT. Translating it yields CASRPSGGNQPQHF.

This clone was counted between two and nine times. This chain connects TRBV2 to TRBJ1-2; the D is unclear. The CDR3 is 13 residues long. Germline V gives CDR1 SNHLY, CDR2 FYNNEI. Trimming removed 3 bases from V and 0 bases from J, with 5 bases in between. DNA of the CDR3: TGTGCCAGCAGTGATTCAACTAACTATGGCTACACCTTC. It is translated as CASSDSTNYGYTF.

The rearrangement uses TRBV5-1 and TRBJ2-1; D is undetermined. This CDR3 spans 16 amino acids. The V gene lost 2 bases and the J gene lost 7 bases, with 19 bases spanning the gap. CDR1 and CDR2 from the germline V gene are SGHRS and YFSETQ. The CDR3 spells CASSLSPGVSANEQFF. The CDR3 nucleotides are TGCGCCAGCAGCTTAAGTCCCGGAGTGTCAGCGAATGAGCAGTTCTTC.

V usage is TRBV6-1 and J usage is TRBJ2-3; the D gene is possibly TRBD1 (8 bases). This CDR3 is 18 amino acids long. V lost 1 base and J 4 bases, leaving 21 bases between the germline ends. Germline CDR1 and CDR2: MNHNS and SASEGT. The CDR3 DNA follows: TGTGCCAGCAGTGAAGTCTTCGGACAGGGAGGGGGCGCAGATACGCAGTATTTT. Its protein product is CASSEVFGQGGGADTQYF.

The chain combines TRBV6-1 with TRBJ2-4; TRBD2 aligns across 9 bases. The CDR3 has 14 residues. Germline CDR1 and CDR2: MNHNS and SASEGT. The V gene end was trimmed by 7 bases and the J gene end by 10 bases; junction bases not matched to a gene: 11. CDR3 sequence (DNA): TGTGCCAGCATTGACAAGCGGGGGGTCTCGATTCAGTACTTC. Translating it yields CASIDKRGVSIQYF.

This clone was seen more than once but under ten times. This chain links TRBV5-1 with TRBJ2-7; maybe TRBD1 (5 bases). V lost 4 bases and J 7 bases, leaving 15 bases between the germline ends. The CDR3 is 13 amino acids. The V gene's germline CDR1 is SGHRS and CDR2 YFSETQ. CDR3 DNA sequence: TGCGCCAGCAGCGCAGGGTACGTGGGGGAGCAGTACTTC. It is translated as CASSAGYVGEQYF.

This clone appeared once. V gene TRBV27 combines with J gene TRBJ1-2, with TRBD1 as a possible D gene (5 bases). Trimming took off 0 bases at V and 5 bases at J, with 10 bases between the two ends. This CDR3 has 14 residues. Germline loops: CDR1 MNHEY, CDR2 SMNVEV (reference sequence). CDR3 region: CASSLSGEEYGYTF. The CDR3 DNA follows: TGTGCCAGCAGTTTATCGGGGGAAGAGTATGGCTACACCTTC.

V is TRBV7-9 and J is TRBJ2-7, with 10 bases aligning to TRBD1. V lost 4 bases and J lost 5; bases outside the gene matches: 8. The CDR3 is made up of 15 amino acids. Germline loops: CDR1 SEHNR, CDR2 FQNEAQ (reference sequence). As DNA, the CDR3 is TGTGCCAGCAGCTCAACCGGGACAGGGGCTGACGAGCAGTACTTC. Its translation: CASSSTGTGADEQYF.

V usage is TRBV5-4 and J usage is TRBJ2-6, with 8 bases lining up with TRBD1. CDR3 length: 17 residues. V gave up 4 bases and J gave up 0 bases; unmatched junction bases: 6. CDR1 is SGHNT and CDR2 is YYREEE in the germline V gene (reference sequence). CDR3 residues: CASSAQGANSGANVLTF. The CDR3, as DNA: TGTGCCAGCAGCGCGCAGGGGGCGAACTCTGGGGCCAACGTCCTGACTTTC.

This chain links TRBV9 with TRBJ2-3; D possibly corresponds to TRBD2 (5 bases). The germline V gene has CDR1 SGDLS and CDR2 YYNGEE. The CDR3 is 13 amino acids. The ends were cut back, 4 bases at V and 4 bases at J, with 10 bases in the middle. The DNA of the CDR3 is TGTGCCAGCAGCCGACTCGGGGCAGATACGCAGTATTTT. Its protein product is CASSRLGADTQYF.

The V and J genes are TRBV14 and TRBJ2-7, with TRBD2 as a possible D gene (6 bases). The CDR3 sequence is 14 residues long. Germline values: CDR1 SGHDN, CDR2 FVKESK. Trimming took 1 base from V and 2 from J, leaving 9 bases between them. The DNA for the CDR3 is TGTGCCAGCAGCCAAGGACTAGGGGCCTACGAGCAGTACTTC. It translates to CASSQGLGAYEQYF.

The V call is TRBV23-1, the J call TRBJ2-7, with TRBD1 matching 9 bases. TRBV23-1 is recorded as an ORF, its role being uncertain. This CDR3 comprises 14 residues. J lost 5 bases, V lost 11 bases, and 13 bases had no gene match. The CDR3: CADDGTGMSHEQYF. In DNA, the CDR3 is TGCGCCGACGACGGGACAGGGATGTCCCACGAGCAGTACTTC.

The genes are TRBV28 and TRBJ1-2; D uncertain. Looked up from germline, CDR1 is MDHEN and CDR2 is SYDVKM. This CDR3 has 11 residues. Trimming stripped 9 bases from V and 8 bases from J, with 13 bases between. CDR3 sequence reads: CASYLMGGYTF. The DNA of the CDR3 is TGTGCCAGTTACCTAATGGGGGGCTACACCTTC.

This chain connects TRBV2 to TRBJ2-7; D gene unclear. The CDR3 spans 13 residues. Germline V lookup: CDR1 SNHLY, CDR2 FYNNEI. Trimming took 7 bases from V and 4 from J, leaving 14 bases between them. This chain's CDR3 is CASTPPGRYEQYF. The CDR3 coding sequence is TGTGCCAGCACCCCCCCGGGCCGGTACGAGCAGTACTTC.

This clone was detected only once. This chain uses TRBV5-1 with TRBJ1-1; 7 nucleotides align to TRBD1. V was clipped by 0 bases and J by 0 bases; unmatched bases: 5. CDR3 length: 16 residues. CDR1 and CDR2 from the germline V gene are SGHRS and YFSETQ. The DNA of the CDR3 is TGCGCCAGCAGCTTGGGGAGTAGGGGGCTGAACACTGAAGCTTTCTTT. Translating gives CASSLGSRGLNTEAFF.

This clone was detected once. The chain employs TRBV7-2 and TRBJ1-2, with TRBD1 matching 11 bases. The CDR3 is 14 amino acids. The germline V gene encodes CDR1 SGHTA and CDR2 FQGNSA. J gave up 8 bases and V 5 bases, and 7 bases lay outside the gene matches. CDR3 nucleotides: TGTGCCAGCAGCCCACTCGGACAGGGGGCCGGCTACACCTTC. It encodes CASSPLGQGAGYTF.

The chain is built from TRBV27 and TRBJ2-7; 11 nucleotides line up with TRBD2. Germline CDR1 reads MNHEY; CDR2 reads SMNVEV (reference sequence). The CDR3 is 17 amino acids. The V gene end was trimmed by 6 bases and the J gene end by 3 bases; junction bases not matched to a gene: 13. The CDR3 nucleotides read TGTGCCAGCAGCCGGGCTCATGGGACTAGCGGAAGCTACGAGCAGTACTTC. The encoded protein is CASSRAHGTSGSYEQYF.

V usage is TRBV7-2 and J usage is TRBJ1-2; 9 nucleotides align to TRBD1. Trimming cost V 1 base and J 3 bases; bases outside gene matches: 9. Germline loops: CDR1 SGHTA, CDR2 FQGNSA. The CDR3 contains 17 residues. CDR3 in amino acids: CASSLVPGTGPYYGYTF. CDR3 nucleotide sequence: TGTGCCAGCAGCTTAGTTCCCGGGACAGGGCCATACTATGGCTACACCTTC.

This chain joins TRBV28 and TRBJ2-5; either TRBD1 or TRBD2 may fit D (5 bases each). Germline lookup yields CDR1 MDHEN and CDR2 SYDVKM. This CDR3 is built from 14 residues. The V end was cut by 5 bases, the J end by 3 bases, with 13 bases between. The DNA of the CDR3 is TGTGCCAGCAGTCCGGGGACGGCCGAAGAGACCCAGTACTTC. This sequence encodes CASSPGTAEETQYF.

This clone came up a few times. The chain combines TRBV12-5 with TRBJ1-1; D gene uncertain. The CDR3 totals 13 residues. Trimming removed 6 bases at V and 1 base at J, with 9 bases between. CDR1 is LGHNT, CDR2 FRNRAP, per germline. The CDR3 reads CASGTAENTEAFF. The CDR3 DNA reads TGTGCTAGTGGCACAGCCGAGAACACTGAAGCTTTCTTT.

This chain links TRBV7-3 with TRBJ2-2; perhaps TRBD1 as D (5 bases). This CDR3 spans 14 amino acids. The germline CDR1 and CDR2 sequences are SGHTA and FQGTGA. V was clipped by 6 bases and J by 3 bases, with 11 bases between them. The CDR3 DNA is TGTGCCAGCAGGGCGAAAGGGGACACCGGGGAGCTGTTTTTT. Translated, it gives CASRAKGDTGELFF.